This T cell receptor (beta chain) was sequenced in a study of OX40 agonist ivuxolimab in advanced cancers. Study details: Of the participants, 40% to 50% had some prior anti-PD-1, anti-PD-L1 or anti-CTLA-4 therapy, which was allowed.

General study findings and limits: Researchers did not determine the expanded peripheral T cells' antigen specificity.

Some clones are missing from TCRdb's copy, which holds only in-frame ones; the method was immunoSEQ multiplex PCR. There are about 35,000 clones in the sample; around 70% occur only once, and roughly 19% lies in the top ten. The V gene's germline CDR1 is SNHLY and CDR2 FYNNEI. The CDR3 extends over 14 amino acids. On this clone itself: Its antigen is not known.

Blood was sampled at baseline, cycle 4 day 1, and cycle 7 day 1. V usage is TRBV2 and J usage is TRBJ2-5; 11 nucleotides agree with TRBD2. The end of the DNA fits TRBJ2-7 better, so the J call may be wrong. This material consisted of CD4+ or CD8+ T cells sorted from blood, taken in a trial of the OX40 agonist ivuxolimab. The clonotype originates from an adult with an advanced solid tumor such as melanoma, head and neck, liver or kidney cancer. The CDR3 protein is CASIYGTSGYEQYF. The CDR3, as DNA: TGTGCCAGCATCTACGGGACTAGCGGATACGAGCAGTACTTC.